The TCR beta chain under discussion was sequenced for a study of response to subunit inactivated influenza vaccine. General study results and limits: The study's authors posited that every seasonal influenza vaccination enlists few new T cells.

The CDR3 length is 16 residues. Germline CDR1 and CDR2: SEHNR and FQNEAQ (reference sequence). The J segment lost 10 bases and the V segment lost 1 base, leaving 7 bases of the junction unmatched. TCRdb reprocessed the RT-PCR reads via MiXCR and lists one record per CDR3 protein. The sample lists about 500,000 distinct CDR3 sequences, around 13% occurring once. A word on this clonotype: Its matching antigen is unknown.

This specimen was PBMCs from blood, taken roughly 48 days after vaccination. The receptor was derived from a middle-aged man who received an inactivated influenza vaccine. V is TRBV7-9 and J is TRBJ2-1; 13 positions agree with TRBD2. CDR3: CASSLELAGGHGEQFF. For the CDR3, the DNA is TGTGCCAGCAGCTTAGAACTAGCGGGAGGGCATGGAGAGCAGTTCTTC.